One sample yielded the 32 T cell receptor beta chains listed below, sequenced in a study of T cells in Graves' hyperthyroidism and ophthalmopathy. The investigators amplified TCR beta CDR3 regions from RNA transcripts. RT-PCR in the first round (using the HTBI primer set) targeted the TCR CDR3. TCRdb redid the calling of the multiplex PCR reads with MiXCR, one entry per CDR3 protein. This table holds some 180,000 distinct CDR3 sequences, around 16% found once. Sample: blood. These receptor sequences come from a woman aged 45 to 65 with Graves' hyperthyroidism.

The genes are TRBV19 and TRBJ2-1, with a weak D call TRBD2 (7 bases). Germline-derived CDR1 and CDR2 are LNHDA and SQIVND (reference sequence). The V end was cut by 3 bases, the J end by 1 base, with 16 bases between. The CDR3 loop spans 17 amino acids. The CDR3 reads CASSMWAEGGSYNEQFF. CDR3 sequence (DNA): TGTGCCAGTAGTATGTGGGCGGAGGGGGGGTCCTACAATGAGCAGTTCTTC.

Many counts were recorded for this clonotype. The rearrangement links TRBV3-1 to TRBJ1-2; D is undetermined. Trimming shortened V by 0 bases and J by 2 bases, and 7 bases separated the two germline ends. CDR1 and CDR2 (germline): LGHDT, YNNKEL (reference sequence). CDR3 length: 14 residues. For the CDR3, the DNA is TGTGCCAGCAGCCAAGATCGCAGGAACTATGGCTACACCTTC. Translating it yields CASSQDRRNYGYTF.

There are a few counts of this clonotype. The chain is built from TRBV24-1 and TRBJ1-5; no firm D call. V was pared by 4 bases and J by 7 bases, with 10 bases between. The germline CDR1 and CDR2 sequences are KGHDR and SFDVKD. CDR3 length equals 13 residues. The CDR3 nucleotides read TGTGCCACCAGTGAGGAGGGATTCCAGCCCCAGCATTTT. Its translation: CATSEEGFQPQHF.

This clonotype was found many times. The chain employs TRBV5-1 and TRBJ2-3, with 9 bases fitting TRBD2. Germline-derived CDR1 and CDR2 are SGHRS and YFSETQ. Trimming took 0 bases from V and 5 from J; bases not matched to a gene: 1. The CDR3 length is 14 residues. The CDR3 reads CASSLELAGDTQYF. The CDR3 coding sequence is TGCGCCAGCAGCTTGGAACTAGCGGGAGATACGCAGTATTTT.

The genes are TRBV3-1 and TRBJ2-7; TRBD1 matches 12 bases. The ends lost 2 bases at V and 6 bases at J; junction bases unmatched: 11. CDR1 and CDR2 from the germline V gene are LGHDT and YNNKEL (reference sequence). This CDR3 spans 17 amino acids. The CDR3 spells CASSQRGPGQGACEQYF. CDR3 coding DNA: TGTGCCAGCAGCCAACGAGGACCGGGACAGGGGGCCTGCGAGCAGTACTTC.

This clonotype was found many times. The chain carries TRBV7-2 and TRBJ1-5; D perhaps matches TRBD1 (6 bases). CDR3 length equals 14 residues. The V end was cut by 4 bases, the J end by 4 bases, with 11 bases between. From germline, CDR1 is SGHTA and CDR2 FQGNSA. In DNA form, the CDR3 reads TGTGCCAGCAGCTCTAGACAGGAGAATCAGCCCCAGCATTTT. Translated, it gives CASSSRQENQPQHF.

In its sample, this clonotype was seen a few times. The chain joins TRBV20-1 to TRBJ2-7, with TRBD2 matching over 11 bases. Germline CDR1 is DFQATT and CDR2 is SNEGSKA (reference sequence). The CDR3 is 14 residues long. The V segment lost 5 bases and the J segment 0 bases; nucleotides outside the gene matches: 3. The CDR3 protein is CSAASGGSSYEQYF. The DNA for the CDR3 is TGCAGTGCTGCTAGCGGGGGGAGCTCCTACGAGCAGTACTTC.

As regards this clonotype: One end of the junction is discordant with germline, which a read error may explain. The chain links TRBV12-3 or TRBV12-4 to TRBJ2-5; D is unclear. This CDR3 comprises 14 residues. Here the CDR3 DNA reads TGTGCCAGCAGTTTAAGTCACGGAAAAGAGACGCAGTACTTC. Residues: CASSLSHGKETQYF.

The V and J genes are TRBV11-2 and TRBJ1-1; D not resolved. V was clipped by 5 bases and J by 0 bases, with 10 bases between them. Germline CDR1 is SGHAT and CDR2 is FQNNGV. CDR3 length: 14 residues. The CDR3 sequence: CASSRGVMNTEAFF. Written as DNA, the CDR3 is TGTGCCAGCAGCCGCGGCGTAATGAACACTGAAGCTTTCTTT.

V usage is TRBV12-3 or TRBV12-4 and J usage is TRBJ2-7, with D maybe TRBD2 (6 bases). V lost 6 bases and J 0 bases, leaving 12 bases between the germline ends. The CDR3 covers 14 residues. This CDR3 reads CASSKEGGSYEQYF. The CDR3 region has the DNA TGTGCCAGCAGCAAGGAGGGAGGCTCCTACGAGCAGTACTTC.

This clonotype occurred many times. The chain recombines TRBV11-2 with TRBJ1-1; a weak D match, TRBD1 (6 bases). Trimming removed 3 bases from V and 4 bases from J, with 12 bases in between. The germline CDR1 and CDR2 sequences are SGHAT and FQNNGV. The CDR3 has 14 amino acids. The CDR3 protein is CASSFQGIGTEAFF. DNA of the CDR3: TGTGCCAGCAGCTTCCAGGGGATCGGCACTGAAGCTTTCTTT. The full variable domain, with the rest looked up from reference TRBV11-2 and TRBJ1-1, is EAGVAQSPRYKIIEKRQSVAFWCNPISGHATLYWYQQILGQGPKLLIQFQNNGVVDDSQLPKDRFSAERLKGVDSTLKIQPAKLEDSAVYLCASSFQGIGTEAFFGQGTRLTVV.

Written as DNA, the CDR3 is TGTGCCAGCTCACGAGGACAGGGGGCGAATGGCTACACCTTC. This gives the protein CASSRGQGANGYTF. This chain links TRBV18 with TRBJ1-2, with TRBD1 matching 11 bases. CDR3 size: 14 residues. Germline V gene data show CDR1 as KGHSH and CDR2 as LQKENI. With V trimmed by 4 bases and J by 6 bases, 4 bases remained unmatched.

The rearrangement joins TRBV27 to TRBJ1-2, with D perhaps TRBD1 (6 bases). The CDR3 runs 13 residues. Germline-derived CDR1 and CDR2 are MNHEY and SMNVEV (reference sequence). Between the trimmed V and J ends, which lost 7 bases and 8 bases, there was a span of 17 bases. CDR3 sequence: CASTSRAGVGYTF. The CDR3 DNA reads TGTGCCAGCACCTCCCGGGCAGGGGTAGGCTACACCTTC.

Notes on this clonotype: A much more abundant neighbour one base away suggests this may be a read error. This chain joins TRBV2 and TRBJ1-6, with D unclear. Trimming left V 8 bases short and J 7 bases short, with 15 bases between. Per the germline V gene, CDR1 is SNHLY and CDR2 is FYNNEI. The CDR3 has 14 residues. CDR3 nucleotide sequence: TGTGCCAGCCCAGGAAGGACGGAAAATTCACCCCTCCACTTT. Protein sequence: CASPGRTENSPLHF.

This sequence joins TRBV19 and TRBJ2-5; the D is unclear. V dropped 1 base and J dropped 4 bases, with 10 bases sitting between them. Germline assignment: CDR1 LNHDA and CDR2 SQIVND (reference sequence). The CDR3 is 14 amino acids. The CDR3 DNA is TGTGCCAGTAGTATAGGGGATCTTCGAGAGACCCAGTACTTC. Amino acids: CASSIGDLRETQYF.

This clonotype has a handful of counts. The rearrangement uses TRBV27 and TRBJ2-7; 7 bases agree with TRBD1. The germline gives CDR1 MNHEY, CDR2 SMNVEV (reference sequence). The V and J ends lost 6 bases and 3 bases, in that order; junction bases with no gene match: 5. The CDR3 is 13 residues long. The CDR3 protein is CASRSTGDYEQYF. The CDR3 nucleotides read TGTGCCAGCAGATCTACAGGGGACTACGAGCAGTACTTC.

This clonotype was seen many times. The V call is TRBV20-1, the J call TRBJ2-1, with 11 bases matching TRBD1. The CDR3 has 15 residues. Germline V gene data show CDR1 as DFQATT and CDR2 as SNEGSKA (reference sequence). The junction had 7 bases not matched to a gene; V was cut back by 2 bases and J by 7 bases. The CDR3 reads CSARPRTGGLNEQFF. DNA for the CDR3: TGCAGTGCTAGACCAAGGACAGGGGGCTTGAATGAGCAGTTCTTC.

This clonotype was seen more than once but under ten times. The V and J genes are TRBV19 and TRBJ1-5; maybe TRBD1 (6 bases). The germline V and J ends were trimmed by 4 bases and 0 bases, with 16 bases remaining between them. CDR3 size: 17 residues. Germline loops: CDR1 LNHDA, CDR2 SQIVND (reference sequence). As DNA, the CDR3 is TGTGCCAGTAGTACCCTGTGGGGGGCTAATAGCAATCAGCCCCAGCATTTT. Translated: CASSTLWGANSNQPQHF.

This clonotype was detected a few times. The chain uses TRBV29-1 and TRBJ1-5; 7 bases align to TRBD1. This CDR3 spans 13 amino acids. After removal of 4 bases from V and 3 bases from J, the junction contained 3 bases not matched to a gene. CDR1 and CDR2 from the germline V gene are SQVTM and ANQGSEA. The CDR3: CSVGGTDNQPQHF. DNA of the CDR3: TGCAGCGTTGGTGGGACAGACAATCAGCCCCAGCATTTT.

This clonotype was seen many times. This chain links TRBV28 with TRBJ1-2; 7 bases match TRBD1. Germline assignment: CDR1 MDHEN and CDR2 SYDVKM. Losses at the gene ends were 3 bases for V and 2 bases for J; bases not matched to a gene: 3. The CDR3 runs 14 residues. CDR3 nucleotide sequence: TGTGCCAGCAGTTTTGAGGGACAGAACTATGGCTACACCTTC. This codes for CASSFEGQNYGYTF.

This clonotype came up a few times. The chain uses TRBV12-3 or TRBV12-4 and TRBJ1-2, with a weak D call TRBD1 (6 bases). Trimming cost V 5 bases and J 4 bases, with 17 bases left between them. This CDR3 contains 15 residues. CDR3 loop: CASSPVDQGSYGYTF. The CDR3 bases are TGTGCCAGCAGTCCGGTAGATCAGGGGAGCTATGGCTACACCTTC.

V gene TRBV29-1 combines with J gene TRBJ2-2; D possibly corresponds to TRBD2 (6 bases). Germline CDR1 and CDR2: SQVTM and ANQGSEA. With 6 bases removed from V and 5 bases from J, the gap between germline ends came to 22 bases. This CDR3 contains 16 residues. The CDR3, as DNA: TGCAGCGTCCCAAGGCAACCCGGGACTCTGACCGGGGAGCTGTTTTTT. Its translation: CSVPRQPGTLTGELFF.

Points on this clonotype: The junction differs from germline at one of its ends, possibly a read error. CDR3 coding DNA: TGTGCCATCAATGAGTCCGGGACGGTGCTTAACTATGGCTACACCTTC. This gives the protein CAINESGTVLNYGYTF. V gene TRBV10-3 combines with J gene TRBJ1-2, with a possible D match to TRBD1 (5 bases). In germline, CDR1 is ENHRY, CDR2 SYGVKD. This CDR3 contains 16 residues.

This clonotype was detected many times. The chain couples TRBV3-1 to TRBJ2-5; 16 nucleotides line up with TRBD2. Germline CDR1 and CDR2: LGHDT and YNNKEL (reference sequence). The CDR3 spans 18 residues. Trimming took 3 bases from V and 3 from J; bases not matched to a gene: 7. CDR3 amino acids: CASSQGTSGRAFEETQYF. CDR3 DNA sequence: TGTGCCAGCAGCCAGGGGACTAGCGGGAGGGCCTTTGAAGAGACCCAGTACTTC.

The chain links TRBV3-1 to TRBJ1-3, with D uncertain. The CDR3 runs 12 residues. Between the trimmed V and J ends, which lost 0 bases and 9 bases, there was a span of 6 bases. Germline V lookup: CDR1 LGHDT, CDR2 YNNKEL (reference sequence). The DNA for the CDR3 is TGTGCCAGCAGCCAAGATCCTAGCACCATATATTTT. As protein: CASSQDPSTIYF.

This clonotype has a handful of counts. The chain is built from TRBV6-1 and TRBJ2-2; a weak D match, TRBD2 (5 bases). Germline V gives CDR1 MNHNS, CDR2 SASEGT. V was clipped by 8 bases and J by 6 bases, with 16 bases between them. This CDR3 has 14 amino acids. CDR3 sequence (DNA): TGTGCCAGCTCACGGGGTGCAGGACCCGGGGAGCTGTTTTTT. It is translated as CASSRGAGPGELFF.

There are many counts of this clonotype. V and J are TRBV24-1 and TRBJ2-7, with D tentatively TRBD2 (5 bases). Germline assignment: CDR1 KGHDR and CDR2 SFDVKD. V was clipped by 3 bases and J by 4 bases, with 21 bases between them. This CDR3 is 17 amino acids long. In DNA form, the CDR3 reads TGTGCCACCAGTGATCGGCGGGCCTCCGGGCATGTATACGAGCAGTACTTC. This gives the protein CATSDRRASGHVYEQYF.

This clonotype has ten or more counts. In DNA form, the CDR3 reads TGCAGTGCTACCTCTAGCGGGAGGACCGGGAAGACCCAGTACTTC. Translation gives CSATSSGRTGKTQYF. The V call is TRBV20-1, the J call TRBJ2-5; 11 nucleotides line up with TRBD2. V lost 4 bases and J lost 6; bases outside the gene matches: 10. From germline, CDR1 is DFQATT and CDR2 SNEGSKA (reference sequence). The CDR3 is 15 amino acids.

The J gene is TRBJ2-7, the V gene TRBV27, with D possibly being TRBD2 (7 bases). CDR3 size: 12 residues. Trimming pared 2 bases from V and 9 bases from J, leaving 11 bases between. Germline CDR1 MNHEY, CDR2 SMNVEV (reference sequence). This CDR3 is CASSLGGGRQYF. DNA of the CDR3: TGTGCCAGCAGTTTAGGCGGGGGCAGGCAGTACTTC.

The rearrangement links TRBV7-2 to TRBJ2-2, with a tentative D call TRBD1 (6 bases). V lost 4 bases to trimming and J lost 7 bases, with 16 bases between them. Looked up from germline, CDR1 is SGHTA and CDR2 is FQGNSA. This CDR3 is 15 amino acids long. The CDR3 sequence: CASSSTGLFDGELFF. Here the CDR3 DNA reads TGTGCCAGCAGCTCTACAGGGTTGTTTGACGGGGAGCTGTTTTTT. Supplemented by reference TRBV7-2 and TRBJ2-2, the full variable domain reads GAGVSQSPSNKVTEKGKDVELRCDPISGHTALYWYRQSLGQGLEFLIYFQGNSAPDKSGLPSDRFSAERTGGSVSTLTIQRTQQEDSAVYLCASSSTGLFDGELFFGEGSRLTVL.

The table lists this clonotype with many counts. The chain couples TRBV7-4 to TRBJ1-5; 8 bases align to TRBD1. J was trimmed by 0 bases and V by 5 bases; bases with no gene match: 6. Germline loops: CDR1 SGHVT, CDR2 SQSDAQ. The CDR3 spans 16 residues. The CDR3 region has the DNA TGTGCCAGCAGCCCGAGGACAGGGTATAGCAATCAGCCCCAGCATTTT. It specifies CASSPRTGYSNQPQHF.

There are a few counts of this clonotype. This chain links TRBV4-1 with TRBJ1-2; TRBD1 is a possible D gene (5 bases). Trimming cost V 2 bases and J 14 bases, with 12 bases left between them. The germline gives CDR1 MGHRA, CDR2 YSYEKL. The CDR3 runs 11 residues. This CDR3 reads CASSQPGGLTF. The CDR3 DNA is TGCGCCAGCAGCCAACCGGGGGGTCTGACCTTC.